Given below is one T cell receptor beta chain in context. The antigen is not known. The donors were healthy bone marrow donors. This sample was taken from a study of cytomegalovirus exposure and HLA in healthy donors. Study information: From about 180 million T cells, an earlier analysis saw approximately 120 million unique TCR beta sequences.

The PCR had 60 Vbeta and 13 Jbeta primers. The protocol was immunoSEQ multiplex PCR, while the TCRdb copy is restricted to in-frame clones and leaves out a portion. The sample shows more than 80,000 clones, more than 60% of them seen only once. Notes on the study in general: A later examination showed that TCR association rates differed by HLA locus, with DRB1 most and HLA-C fewest. Further analysis was carried out later, and it showed several of the most significant clusters appearing linked to common viral pathogens.

CDR3 length: 13 amino acids. CDR1 is MNHNS and CDR2 is SASEGT in the germline V gene. Trimming cost V 5 bases and J 3 bases, with 10 bases left between them. This receptor was obtained from a man in his forties in good health and CMV-seronegative. The genes are TRBV6-1 and TRBJ1-2; D not certain. The sample comprised PBMCs. The CDR3 nucleotides are TGTGCCAGCAGTCCCAACCGGTACTATGGCTACACCTTC. Translated, it gives CASSPNRYYGYTF.